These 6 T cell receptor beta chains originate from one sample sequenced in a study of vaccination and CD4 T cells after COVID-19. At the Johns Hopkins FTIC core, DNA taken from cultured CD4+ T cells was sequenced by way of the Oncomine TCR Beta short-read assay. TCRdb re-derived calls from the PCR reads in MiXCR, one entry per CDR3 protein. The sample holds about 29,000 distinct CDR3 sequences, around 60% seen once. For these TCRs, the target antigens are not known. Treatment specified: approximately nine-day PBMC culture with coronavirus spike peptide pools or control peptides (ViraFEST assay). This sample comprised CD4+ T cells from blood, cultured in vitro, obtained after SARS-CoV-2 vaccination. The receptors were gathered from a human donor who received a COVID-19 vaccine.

The CDR3 region has the DNA TGCAGTGCTGGCCGGGCCGTCCTCGGCACTGAAGCTTTCTTT. The encoded protein is CSAGRAVLGTEAFF. J is TRBJ1-1 and V is TRBV20-1, with D uncertain. Per the germline V gene, CDR1 is DFQATT and CDR2 is SNEGSKA (reference sequence). This CDR3 comprises 14 residues. V lost 5 bases and J 4 bases, leaving 17 bases between the germline ends.

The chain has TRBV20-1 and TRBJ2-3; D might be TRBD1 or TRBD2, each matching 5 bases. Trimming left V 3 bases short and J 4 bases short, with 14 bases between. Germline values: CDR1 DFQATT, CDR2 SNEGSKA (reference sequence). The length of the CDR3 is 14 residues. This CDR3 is CSARGVGAPDTQYF. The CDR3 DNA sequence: TGCAGTGCTAGGGGGGTAGGAGCCCCAGATACGCAGTATTTT.

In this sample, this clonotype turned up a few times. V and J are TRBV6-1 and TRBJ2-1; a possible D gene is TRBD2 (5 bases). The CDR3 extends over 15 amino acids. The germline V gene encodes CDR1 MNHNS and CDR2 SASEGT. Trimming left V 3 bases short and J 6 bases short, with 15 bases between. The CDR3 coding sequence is TGTGCCAGCAGTGAGTCCGGGGAGTTAAGCAATGAGCAGTTCTTC. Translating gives CASSESGELSNEQFF.

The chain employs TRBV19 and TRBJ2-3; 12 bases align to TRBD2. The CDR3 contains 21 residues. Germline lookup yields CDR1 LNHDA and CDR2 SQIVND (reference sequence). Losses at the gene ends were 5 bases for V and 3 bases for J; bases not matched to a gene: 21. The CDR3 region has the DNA TGTGCCAGTAGTTCGAGGGAGAACAAAATAAGACTAGCGGGGGTAACAGATACGCAGTATTTT. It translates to CASSSRENKIRLAGVTDTQYF.

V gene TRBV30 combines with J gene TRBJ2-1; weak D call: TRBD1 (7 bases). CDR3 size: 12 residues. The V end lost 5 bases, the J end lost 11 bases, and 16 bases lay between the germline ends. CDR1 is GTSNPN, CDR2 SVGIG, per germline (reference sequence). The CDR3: CAWALEGAKQFF. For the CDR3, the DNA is TGTGCCTGGGCCTTGGAGGGGGCAAAGCAGTTCTTC.

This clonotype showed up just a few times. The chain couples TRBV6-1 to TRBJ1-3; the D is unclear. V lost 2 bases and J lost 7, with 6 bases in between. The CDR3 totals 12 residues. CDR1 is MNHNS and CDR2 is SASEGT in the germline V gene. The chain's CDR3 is CASSEWMNTIYF. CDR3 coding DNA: TGTGCCAGCAGTGAATGGATGAACACCATATATTTT.